These 10 T cell receptor beta chains were sequenced from one sample in a study of cytomegalovirus exposure and HLA in healthy donors (dated by TCRdb to 2015 to 2018). Library creation used the immunoSEQ multiplex PCR assay. For the multiplex PCR, a mixture combining 60 forward primers for TCR Vbeta segments and 13 reverse primers for TCR Jbeta segments was used. TCRdb mirrors the immuneACCESS table, restricted to in-frame sequences. Some clones are absent from its copies; in checked studies, under half trace to an unresolved V gene, and the reason for the others is unknown. This specimen's table enumerates approximately 79,000 clones. Roughly 0.89% of the sample is held by the ten biggest clonotypes. Input material: PBMCs. Receptors originate from a boy aged 10-17 years in good health and CMV-seronegative.

The J gene is TRBJ1-3, the V gene TRBV4-1, with 7 positions matching TRBD1. With V trimmed by 0 bases and J by 0 bases, 14 bases remained unmatched. CDR3 length: 20 amino acids. Looked up from germline, CDR1 is MGHRA and CDR2 is YSYEKL. Here the CDR3 DNA reads TGCGCCAGCAGCCAAGATACACGTGCGCCAGGGGGAAGCTCTGGAAACACCATATATTTT. Amino acid sequence: CASSQDTRAPGGSSGNTIYF.

The chain combines TRBV7-2 with TRBJ2-4, with no clear D. V gave up 5 bases and J gave up 3 bases, with 17 bases separating them. The germline gives CDR1 SGHTA, CDR2 FQGNSA. This CDR3 comprises 16 residues. The CDR3 nucleotides read TGTGCCAGCAGCCTCACCGGAGTGGATGGCAAAAACATTCAGTACTTC. Translation: CASSLTGVDGKNIQYF.

The V call is TRBV5-8, the J call TRBJ2-1; 10 bases agree with TRBD2. Germline V gene sequence: CDR1 SGHTS, CDR2 YDEGEE. The J segment lost 4 bases and the V segment lost 2 bases, leaving 3 bases of the junction unmatched. CDR3 size: 15 residues. CDR3 in DNA: TGTGCCAGCAGCTTCGGGACTAGCGTGTACAATGAGCAGTTCTTC. This sequence encodes CASSFGTSVYNEQFF.

The rearrangement links TRBV5-8 to TRBJ2-7; 10 bases fit TRBD1. The V gene end was trimmed by 2 bases and the J gene end by 6 bases; junction bases not matched to a gene: 2. Germline-derived CDR1 and CDR2 are SGHTS and YDEGEE. The CDR3 length is 13 residues. CDR3 residues: CASSFRDRGEQYF. The CDR3 DNA sequence: TGTGCCAGCAGCTTCCGGGACAGGGGCGAGCAGTACTTC.

The chain carries TRBV7-6 and TRBJ1-1; tentative D call: TRBD1 (5 bases). Per the germline V gene, CDR1 is SGHVS and CDR2 is FNYEAQ. V dropped 1 base and J dropped 3 bases, with 9 bases sitting between them. The CDR3 runs to 14 residues. Written as DNA, the CDR3 is TGTGCCAGCAGCTTAGGCAGGGAGGACACTGAAGCTTTCTTT. Its translation is CASSLGREDTEAFF.

The chain is built from TRBV5-1 and TRBJ1-3, with D possibly matching TRBD1 (5 bases). Trimming took off 0 bases at V and 4 bases at J, with 14 bases between the two ends. Germline assignment: CDR1 SGHRS and CDR2 YFSETQ. This CDR3 region has 16 residues. CDR3 bases: TGCGCCAGCAGCTTGGCCCCGGGGGGTACAGGAAACACCATATATTTT. Encoded protein: CASSLAPGGTGNTIYF.

The chain joins TRBV6-5 to TRBJ2-1; 13 nucleotides agree with TRBD2. Germline CDR1 reads MNHEY; CDR2 reads SVGAGI. The length of the CDR3 is 15 residues. With V trimmed by 5 bases and J by 7 bases, 5 bases remained unmatched. The DNA for the CDR3 is TGTGCCAGCAGTCAGGGACTAGCGGGAATGAATGAGCAGTTCTTC. This translates into CASSQGLAGMNEQFF.

This chain joins TRBV10-3 and TRBJ2-7, with no clear D. The CDR3 is 14 residues long. The V gene lost 8 bases and the J gene lost 0 bases, with 14 bases spanning the gap. From germline, CDR1 is ENHRY and CDR2 SYGVKD. The CDR3 spells CAIATRPSSYEQYF. CDR3 DNA: TGTGCCATCGCGACGCGGCCCAGCTCCTACGAGCAGTACTTC.

The chain couples TRBV6-4 to TRBJ2-1; 7 nucleotides line up with TRBD2. Trimming took 5 bases from V and 0 from J; bases not matched to a gene: 4. The CDR3 covers 15 residues. Germline V lookup: CDR1 MRHNA, CDR2 SNTAGT. The chain's CDR3 is CASSRLADSYNEQFF. CDR3 sequence (DNA): TGTGCCAGCAGTCGTCTAGCGGACTCCTACAATGAGCAGTTCTTC.

The chain is built from TRBV30 and TRBJ1-1, with TRBD1 as a possible D gene (6 bases). From germline, CDR1 is GTSNPN and CDR2 SVGIG (reference sequence). The CDR3 spans 17 residues. Trimming pared 3 bases from V and 2 bases from J, leaving 22 bases between. The CDR3, as DNA: TGTGCCTGGAGAGTCGCCCCACTGGGGGCCCTCAACACTGAAGCTTTCTTT. This sequence encodes CAWRVAPLGALNTEAFF. Looking up the rest from reference TRBV30 and TRBJ1-1 gives the full variable domain: SQTIHQWPATLVQPVGSPLSLECTVEGTSNPNLYWYRQAAGRGLQLLFYSVGIGQISSEVPQNLSASRPQDRQFILSSKKLLLSDSGFYLCAWRVAPLGALNTEAFFGQGTRLTVV.